The entry below gives a single T cell receptor (beta chain) sequence along with its context. This sample was included in a study of identical twins. TCRdb processed the 5' RACE reads anew with MiXCR; each CDR3 protein has one entry. The sample has some 500,000 distinct CDR3 sequences; approximately 15% are singletons. V lost 4 bases to trimming and J lost 4 bases, with 16 bases between them. Germline values: CDR1 MGHDK, CDR2 SYGVNS. CDR3 length equals 15 residues. In addition, the sample was reused for a study of yellow fever vaccine responses in identical twins.

The sample comprised CD4+ T cells sorted from blood. The sequence came from a woman aged 18-29 years in good health. The chain is built from TRBV25-1 and TRBJ1-2; a weak D match, TRBD1 (5 bases). As DNA, the CDR3 is TGTGCCAGCAGTGCCCGACAGAGCACCACCTATGGCTACACCTTC. Residues: CASSARQSTTYGYTF.